This T cell receptor (beta chain) originates from a study of blood T cell repertoires in COVID-19. Study overall: Some COVID-19 samples were acute and others convalescent; all came from the United States, Italy and Spain.

Cohort placement rested on clinical history that participants reported themselves. Resolution of symptoms, clearance, or two negative PCRs was present in recovered Cohort 3 donors. This clone has only a few counts. Here immunoSEQ multiplex PCR was the method, and the copy in TCRdb shows in-frame clones only, minus some. The data contain over 150,000 clones, around 85% of them singletons. Germline CDR1 and CDR2: LGHDT and YNNKEL (reference sequence). The V end was cut by 4 bases, the J end by 5 bases, with 17 bases between. The CDR3 has 15 amino acids. The sequenced sample consisted of PBMCs or T cells enriched from blood (not recorded which). The chain joins TRBV3-1 (or the pseudogene TRBV3-2) to TRBJ1-1, with D possibly being TRBD1 (5 bases). The sequence was collected from a man aged 35 to 55 who had recovered from COVID-19. CDR3 region: CASSRNGGAQTEAFF. The DNA for the CDR3 is TGTGCCAGCAGCCGAAACGGAGGGGCGCAGACTGAAGCTTTCTTT.